A selection of T cell receptor beta chains follows, all from one sample in a study of regulatory T cells in long-lasting Graves disease. Each CDR3 protein gets one entry after TCRdb re-called the multiplex PCR reads with MiXCR. This sample has some 500,000 distinct CDR3 sequences, with 13% found just once. Separately, the same data were catalogued under a study of T cells in Graves' hyperthyroidism and ophthalmopathy.

Sample: peripheral blood mononuclear cells (PBMCs), taken at new diagnosis, from a patient treated with antithyroid drugs. The receptors stem from a man aged 25-45 years with Graves disease. Both conserved end residues are part of each CDR3. D genes are given only for firm matches. The size of a clone is reported for some rows only, either as once, few or many, or as a class for expanded clones.

V gene	J gene	D gene	clone size	CDR3 DNA	CDR3 protein
TRBV5-1	TRBJ2-1	NA	NA	TGCGCCAGCAGCTTACCCCGCGGTGGAAATGAGCAGTTCTTC	CASSLPRGGNEQFF
TRBV7-6	TRBJ2-5	NA	NA	TGTGCCAGCAGCTTTGCTCCCGGGGAGGATATCGCGGAGACCCAGTACTTC	CASSFAPGEDIAETQYF
TRBV5-8	TRBJ1-2	NA	many	TGTGCCAGCAGCTTGACAGCATTCGACGGCTACACCTTC	CASSLTAFDGYTF
TRBV10-1	TRBJ1-5	TRBD1	NA	TGCGCCAGCAGTGGGGGGGACAGACATAGCAATCAGCCCCAGCATTTT	CASSGGDRHSNQPQHF
TRBV7-2	TRBJ2-7	NA	many	TGTGCCAGCAGCTTATTAGGGTATCCCTCCTACGAGCAGTACTTC	CASSLLGYPSYEQYF
TRBV12-3/TRBV12-4	TRBJ1-5	NA	many	TGTGCCAGCTCATCGGGGCAGGGGTATCAGCCCCAGCATTTT	CASSSGQGYQPQHF
TRBV27	TRBJ2-3	TRBD2	many	TGTGCCAGCAGTTCCTCACTAGCGCGTTGGACAGATACGCAGTATTTT	CASSSSLARWTDTQYF
TRBV4-1	TRBJ1-5	NA	NA	TGCGCCAGCAGCCAAGGCCAGGGATATCAGCCCCAGCATTTT	CASSQGQGYQPQHF
TRBV9	TRBJ2-7	NA	few	TGTGCCAGCAGCCCCCACGGAGGGTTCGAGCAGTACTTC	CASSPHGGFEQYF
TRBV28	TRBJ2-4	TRBD2	many	TGTGCCAGCGGGGCGGGAGGAAACATTCAGTACTTC	CASGAGGNIQYF
TRBV12-3/TRBV12-4	TRBJ2-3	TRBD2	many	TGTGCCAGCACTTCCCCTAGCGGGGGAACAGATACGCAGTATTTT	CASTSPSGGTDTQYF
TRBV7-2	TRBJ2-2	NA	few	TGTGCCAGCAATCCGATTAACACCGGGGAGCTGTTTTTT	CASNPINTGELFF
TRBV11-2	TRBJ2-3	NA	many	TGTGCCAGCAGCCTAACTACCCCCACAGATACGCAGTATTTT	CASSLTTPTDTQYF
TRBV12-3/TRBV12-4	TRBJ2-7	NA	many	TGTGCCAGCAGTTTCGGGGCTAGCTCCTACGAGCAGTACTTC	CASSFGASSYEQYF
TRBV5-6	TRBJ1-2	NA	few	TGTGCCAGCAGCTTGGGTGCGGCAGGGGCGTCCTTTGGCTACACCTTC	CASSLGAAGASFGYTF
TRBV6-1	TRBJ1-6	TRBD1	NA	TGTGCCAGCAGTGGGTTTGACAGGGGCCTTGGATCCCTCCACTTT	CASSGFDRGLGSLHF
TRBV2	TRBJ2-4	NA	many	TGTGCCAGCAGTGATCCAGTTAACATTCAGTACTTC	CASSDPVNIQYF
TRBV20-1	TRBJ2-3	TRBD2	many	TGCAGCCCTATCCAAAGGAGGGTTAGCGGGAGGCTTGGGGCAGATACGCAGTATTTT	CSPIQRRVSGRLGADTQYF
TRBV20-1	TRBJ2-1	NA	many	TGCAGTGCTGAGGGGGGCCGAGAAGATGAGCAGTTCTTC	CSAEGGREDEQFF
TRBV5-1	TRBJ1-1	NA	NA	TGCGCCAGCAGCTTGGTCGGGGGAGGTTTGAGCACTGAAGCTTTCTTT	CASSLVGGGLSTEAFF
TRBV7-2	TRBJ2-7	TRBD1	many	TGTGCCAGCAGCCTAAGGCTGGGACAGAGGTCCTACGAGCAGTACTTC	CASSLRLGQRSYEQYF
TRBV20-1	TRBJ1-1	NA	many	TGCAGTGCTAGGAGTTGGGAGCGGCCCGAAGCTTTCTTT	CSARSWERPEAFF
TRBV7-2	TRBJ2-5	TRBD1	many	TGTGCCAGCAGCTTAGGAGGGGGCAAAGAGACCCAGTACTTC	CASSLGGGKETQYF
TRBV18	TRBJ2-1	TRBD2	many	TGTGCCAGCTCACCCCCGGGACTAGCGGGAGAACGGCAGTTCTTC	CASSPPGLAGERQFF
TRBV3-1	TRBJ2-2	NA	NA	TGTGCCAGCAGACGCGGGGCGGACTACGGAACCGGGGAGCTGTTTTTT	CASRRGADYGTGELFF
TRBV15	TRBJ1-1	NA	many	TGTGCCACCAGCAGAGCTGGCCGGGCCGGGGACACTGAAGCTTTCTTT	CATSRAGRAGDTEAFF
TRBV12-3/TRBV12-4	TRBJ2-6	TRBD1	NA	TGTGCCAGCAGTGCAGGGGGCGGTGGGGCCAACGTCCTGACTTTC	CASSAGGGGANVLTF
TRBV20-1	TRBJ2-1	TRBD2	many	TGCAGTGCAGCCAACCCGGGCGGGGGACTAGCGAACAATGAGCAGTTCTTC	CSAANPGGGLANNEQFF